This T cell receptor beta chain was captured in a study of T cell repertoires in cytomegalovirus infection. Whole-study context: From public TCR beta signatures came an indication of both CMV infection and matching HLA type.

General study findings and limits: Summed frequency of shared TCR beta families picked out CMV carriers who also had the relevant HLA. Dominating the ex vivo response were HLA-C-restricted CMV-specific TCR beta clonotypes.

TCRdb recomputed calls from the reads with MiXCR, one row per CDR3 protein. This table holds 500,000 to 600,000 distinct CDR3 sequences, approximately 16% found once. Remarks on this clonotype: What it binds is unknown. A much more abundant neighbour one base away suggests this may be a read error.

Sequencing was carried out using CD8+ T cells from PBMCs. The clonotype originates from a human donor in good health (CMV status not recorded). Some clones in this sample may be carry-over from other donors' samples.

The CDR3 nucleotides read TGTGCCAGCAGCTATACAGGGGATCCTAACTATGTCTACACCTTC. Amino acids: CASSYTGDPNYVYTF. The chain joins TRBV7-9 to TRBJ1-2, with 7 bases lining up with TRBD1. Germline V CDR1 and CDR2: SEHNR, FQNEAQ (reference sequence). This CDR3 has 15 residues. The full variable domain, in which reference TRBV7-9 and TRBJ1-2 provide the parts outside the CDR3, is DTGVSQNPRHKITKRGQNVTFRCDPISEHNRLYWYRQTLGQGPEFLTYFQNEAQLEKSRLLSDRFSAERPKGSFSTLEIQRTEQGDSAMYLCASSYTGDPNYVYTFGSGTRLTVV.